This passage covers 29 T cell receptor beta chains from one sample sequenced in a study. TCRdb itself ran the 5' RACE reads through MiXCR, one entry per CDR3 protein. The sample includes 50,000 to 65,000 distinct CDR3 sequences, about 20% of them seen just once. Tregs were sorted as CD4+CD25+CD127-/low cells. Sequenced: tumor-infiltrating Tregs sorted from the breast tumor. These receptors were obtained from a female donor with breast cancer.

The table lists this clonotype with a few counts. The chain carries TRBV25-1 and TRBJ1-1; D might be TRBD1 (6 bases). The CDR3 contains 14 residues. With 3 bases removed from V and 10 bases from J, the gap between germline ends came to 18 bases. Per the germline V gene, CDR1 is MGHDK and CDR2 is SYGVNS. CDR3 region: CASSDTGTRKRAFF. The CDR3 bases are TGTGCCAGCAGTGATACCGGGACACGGAAGCGAGCTTTCTTT.

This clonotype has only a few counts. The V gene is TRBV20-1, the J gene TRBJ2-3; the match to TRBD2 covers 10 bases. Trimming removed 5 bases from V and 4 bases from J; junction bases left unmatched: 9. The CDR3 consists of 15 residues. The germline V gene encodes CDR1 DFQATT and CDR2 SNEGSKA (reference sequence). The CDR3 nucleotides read TGCAGTGCTTCTCCTAGCGGGAGAGGGTCAGATACGCAGTATTTT. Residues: CSASPSGRGSDTQYF.

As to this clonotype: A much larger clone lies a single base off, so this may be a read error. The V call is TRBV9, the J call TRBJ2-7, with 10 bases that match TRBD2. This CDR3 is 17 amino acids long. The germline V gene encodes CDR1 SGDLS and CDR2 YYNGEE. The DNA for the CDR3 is TGTGTCAGCAGCGTAGCCGACCGGGGACTAGCGTTCCGCGAGCAGTACTTC. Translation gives CVSSVADRGLAFREQYF.

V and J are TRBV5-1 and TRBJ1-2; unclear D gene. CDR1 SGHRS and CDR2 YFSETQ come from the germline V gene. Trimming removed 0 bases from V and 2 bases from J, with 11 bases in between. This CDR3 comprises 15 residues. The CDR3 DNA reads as TGCGCCAGCAGCTTGGAAGCAACCCCAAACTATGGCTACACCTTC. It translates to CASSLEATPNYGYTF.

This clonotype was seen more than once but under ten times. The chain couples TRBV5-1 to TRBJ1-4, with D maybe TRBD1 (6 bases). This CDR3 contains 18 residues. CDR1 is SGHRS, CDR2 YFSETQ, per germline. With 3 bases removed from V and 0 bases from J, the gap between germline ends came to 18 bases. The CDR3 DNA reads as TGCGCCAGCAGCTCACTCGAGCAGGGGCCTACAACTAATGAAAAACTGTTTTTT. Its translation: CASSSLEQGPTTNEKLFF.

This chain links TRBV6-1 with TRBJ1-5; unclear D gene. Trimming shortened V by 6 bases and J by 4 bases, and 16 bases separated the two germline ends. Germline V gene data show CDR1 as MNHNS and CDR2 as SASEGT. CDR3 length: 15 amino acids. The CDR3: CASRHTMTANQPQHF. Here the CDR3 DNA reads TGTGCCAGCAGGCACACAATGACTGCTAATCAGCCCCAGCATTTT.

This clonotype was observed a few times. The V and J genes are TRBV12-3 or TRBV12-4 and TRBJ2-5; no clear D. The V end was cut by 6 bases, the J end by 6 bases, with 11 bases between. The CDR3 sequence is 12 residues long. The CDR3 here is CASSPRTQTQYF. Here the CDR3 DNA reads TGTGCCAGCAGCCCTCGGACGCAGACCCAGTACTTC.

This CDR3 reads CASSSETGTSLYF. DNA of the CDR3: TGTGCCAGCTCATCAGAGACCGGGACTAGCCTGTATTTT. The chain has TRBV18 and TRBJ2-3; 9 nucleotides line up with TRBD2. V was pared by 5 bases and J by 14 bases, with 11 bases of the junction left unmatched. The CDR3 extends over 13 amino acids. Germline lookup yields CDR1 KGHSH and CDR2 LQKENI. Looking up the rest from reference TRBV18 and TRBJ2-3 gives the full variable domain: NAGVMQNPRHLVRRRGQEARLRCSPMKGHSHVYWYRQLPEEGLKFMVYLQKENIIDESGMPKERFSAEFPKEGPSILRIQQVVRGDSAAYFCASSSETGTSLYFGPGTRLTVL.

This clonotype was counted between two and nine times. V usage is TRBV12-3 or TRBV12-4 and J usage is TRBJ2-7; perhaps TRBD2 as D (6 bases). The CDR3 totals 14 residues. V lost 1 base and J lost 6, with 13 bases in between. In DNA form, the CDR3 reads TGTGCCAGCAGTTTAGGGGGGGATCTAGGCGAGCAGTACTTC. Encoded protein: CASSLGGDLGEQYF.

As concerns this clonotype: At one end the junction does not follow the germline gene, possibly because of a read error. Here the CDR3 DNA reads TGTACCAGCAGTTTACAGGATAACAATCAGCCCCAGCATTTT. It translates to CTSSLQDNNQPQHF. The gene calls are TRBV12-3 or TRBV12-4 and TRBJ1-5; D might be TRBD1 (5 bases). This CDR3 has 14 residues.

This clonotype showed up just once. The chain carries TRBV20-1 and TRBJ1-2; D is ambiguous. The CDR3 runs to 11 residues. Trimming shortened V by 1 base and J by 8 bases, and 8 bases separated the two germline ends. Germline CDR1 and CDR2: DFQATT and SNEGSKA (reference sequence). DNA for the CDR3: TGCAGTGCTAGAGGCAAATCGGGCTACACCTTC. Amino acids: CSARGKSGYTF.

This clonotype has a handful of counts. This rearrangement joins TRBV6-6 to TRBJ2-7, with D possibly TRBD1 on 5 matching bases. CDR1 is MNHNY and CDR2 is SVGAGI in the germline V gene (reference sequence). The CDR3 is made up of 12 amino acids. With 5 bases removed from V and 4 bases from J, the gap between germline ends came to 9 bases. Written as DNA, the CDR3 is TGTGCCAGCAGTCGAACAGGTTACGAGCAGTACTTC. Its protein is CASSRTGYEQYF.

The CDR3 loop is CASGTGADGYTF. CDR3 in DNA: TGTGCCAGCGGTACAGGGGCGGACGGCTACACCTTC. This chain uses TRBV5-5 with TRBJ1-2, with 7 bases aligning to TRBD1. After removal of 7 bases from V and 8 bases from J, the junction contained 8 bases not matched to a gene. Germline V gives CDR1 SGHKS, CDR2 YYEKEE (reference sequence). The CDR3 is made up of 12 amino acids.

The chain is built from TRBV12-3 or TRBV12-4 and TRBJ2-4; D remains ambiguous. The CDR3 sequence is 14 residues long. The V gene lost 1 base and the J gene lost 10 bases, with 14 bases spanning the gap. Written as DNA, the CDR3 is TGTGCCAGCAGTTTAGTGGGTCCCCTTGGAATTCAGTACTTC. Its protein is CASSLVGPLGIQYF.

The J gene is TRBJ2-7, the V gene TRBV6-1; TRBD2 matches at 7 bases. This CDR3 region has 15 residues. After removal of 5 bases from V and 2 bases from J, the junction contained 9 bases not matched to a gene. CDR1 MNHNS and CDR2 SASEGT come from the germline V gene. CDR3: CASSPTAGTTYEQYF. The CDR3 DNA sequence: TGTGCCAGCAGTCCTACGGCAGGGACTACCTACGAGCAGTACTTC.

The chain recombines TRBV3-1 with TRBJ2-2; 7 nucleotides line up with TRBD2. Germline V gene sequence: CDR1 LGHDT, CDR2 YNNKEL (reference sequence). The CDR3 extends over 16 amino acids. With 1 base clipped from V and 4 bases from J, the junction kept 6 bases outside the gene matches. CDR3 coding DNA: TGTGCCAGCAGCCAAGGCGGGAGCGGTAGCACCGGGGAGCTGTTTTTT. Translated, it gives CASSQGGSGSTGELFF.

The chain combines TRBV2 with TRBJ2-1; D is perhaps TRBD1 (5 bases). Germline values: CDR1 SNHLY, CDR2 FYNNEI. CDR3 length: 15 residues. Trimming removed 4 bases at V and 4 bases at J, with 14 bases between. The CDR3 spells CASSAQGIVYNEQFF. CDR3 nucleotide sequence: TGTGCCAGCAGTGCCCAGGGCATCGTGTACAATGAGCAGTTCTTC.

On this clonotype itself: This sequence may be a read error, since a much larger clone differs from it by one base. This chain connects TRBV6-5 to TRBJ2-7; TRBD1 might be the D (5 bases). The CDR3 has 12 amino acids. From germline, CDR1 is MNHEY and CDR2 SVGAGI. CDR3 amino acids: CAAHRTTGELYF. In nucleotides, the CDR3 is TGTGCCGCTCACAGGACGACGGGCGAGCTGTACTTC.

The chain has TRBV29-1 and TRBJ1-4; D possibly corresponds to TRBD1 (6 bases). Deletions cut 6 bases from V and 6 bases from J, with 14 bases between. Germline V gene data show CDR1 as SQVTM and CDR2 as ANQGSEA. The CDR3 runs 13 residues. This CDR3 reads CSVETGRDEKLFF. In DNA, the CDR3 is TGCAGCGTCGAAACAGGGCGAGATGAAAAACTGTTTTTT.

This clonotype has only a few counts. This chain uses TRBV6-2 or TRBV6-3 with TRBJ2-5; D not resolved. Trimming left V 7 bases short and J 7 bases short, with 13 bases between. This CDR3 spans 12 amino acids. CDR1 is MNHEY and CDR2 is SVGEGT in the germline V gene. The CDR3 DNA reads TGTGCCAGCACCGCCGTCTTGGGGACCCAGTACTTC. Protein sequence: CASTAVLGTQYF.

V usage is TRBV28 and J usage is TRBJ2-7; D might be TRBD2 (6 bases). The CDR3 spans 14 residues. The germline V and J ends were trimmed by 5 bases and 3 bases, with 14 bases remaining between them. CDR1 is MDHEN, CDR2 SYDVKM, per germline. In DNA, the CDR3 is TGTGCCAGCAGTCGGGGACTCTACAACTACGAGCAGTACTTC. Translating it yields CASSRGLYNYEQYF.

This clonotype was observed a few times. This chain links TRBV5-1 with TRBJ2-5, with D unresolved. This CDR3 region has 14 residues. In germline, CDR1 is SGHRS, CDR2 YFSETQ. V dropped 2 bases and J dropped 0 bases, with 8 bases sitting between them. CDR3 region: CASSLAANQETQYF. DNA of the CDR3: TGCGCCAGCAGCTTAGCAGCGAACCAAGAGACCCAGTACTTC.

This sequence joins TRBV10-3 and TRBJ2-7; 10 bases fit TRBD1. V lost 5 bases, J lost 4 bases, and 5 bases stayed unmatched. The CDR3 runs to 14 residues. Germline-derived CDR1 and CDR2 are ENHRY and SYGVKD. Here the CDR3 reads CAISPGTGVYEQYF. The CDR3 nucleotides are TGTGCCATCAGTCCCGGGACAGGGGTGTACGAGCAGTACTTC.

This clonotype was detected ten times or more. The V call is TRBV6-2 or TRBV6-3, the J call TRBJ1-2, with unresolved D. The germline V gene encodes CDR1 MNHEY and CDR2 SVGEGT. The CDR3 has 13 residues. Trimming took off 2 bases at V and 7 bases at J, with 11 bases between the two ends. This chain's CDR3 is CASSYVAGSGYTF. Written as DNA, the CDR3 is TGTGCCAGCAGTTACGTGGCAGGTTCTGGCTACACCTTC.

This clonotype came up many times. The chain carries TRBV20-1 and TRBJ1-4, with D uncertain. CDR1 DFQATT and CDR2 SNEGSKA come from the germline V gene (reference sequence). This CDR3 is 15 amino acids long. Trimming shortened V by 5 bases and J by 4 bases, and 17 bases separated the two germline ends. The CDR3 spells CSAPRTGALNEKLFF. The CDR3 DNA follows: TGCAGTGCTCCCCGGACCGGAGCCCTTAATGAAAAACTGTTTTTT.

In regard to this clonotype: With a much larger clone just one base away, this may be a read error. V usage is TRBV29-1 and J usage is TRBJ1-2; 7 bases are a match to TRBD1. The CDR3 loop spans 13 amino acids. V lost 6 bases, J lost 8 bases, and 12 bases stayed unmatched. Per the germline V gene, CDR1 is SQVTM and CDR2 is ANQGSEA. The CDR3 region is CSVALGGGEGYTF. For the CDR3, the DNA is TGCAGCGTCGCTCTTGGAGGGGGCGAAGGCTACACCTTC.

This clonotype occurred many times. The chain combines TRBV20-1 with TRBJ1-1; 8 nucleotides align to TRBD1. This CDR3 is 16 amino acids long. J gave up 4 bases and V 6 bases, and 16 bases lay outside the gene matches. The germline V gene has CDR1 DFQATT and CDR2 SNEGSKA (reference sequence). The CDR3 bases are TGCAGTGCACCGGGACAGGAAGGGGGGCTCGGCACTGAAGCTTTCTTT. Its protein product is CSAPGQEGGLGTEAFF.

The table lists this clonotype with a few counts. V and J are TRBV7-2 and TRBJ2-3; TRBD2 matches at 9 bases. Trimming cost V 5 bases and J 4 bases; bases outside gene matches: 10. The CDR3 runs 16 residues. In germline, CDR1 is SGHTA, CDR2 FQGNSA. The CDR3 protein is CASSPRGAGGADTQYF. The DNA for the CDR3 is TGTGCCAGCAGCCCACGGGGCGCGGGAGGGGCAGATACGCAGTATTTT.

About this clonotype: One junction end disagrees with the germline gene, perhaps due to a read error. CDR3 coding DNA: TGTGACAGCAGCTTAGAAGCGGGAGGACCCGCGGCGCAGTACTTC. It translates to CDSSLEAGGPAAQYF. The chain couples TRBV7-2 to TRBJ2-7; 9 bases line up with TRBD2. This CDR3 has 15 residues. Germline CDR1 reads SGHTA; CDR2 reads FQGNSA.